This T cell receptor (beta chain) was sequenced during a study of identical twins. The CDR3 length is 12 residues. V shed 5 bases, J shed 8 bases, and the junction held 5 bases outside the gene matches. Details on this clonotype: Its antigen is undetermined.

Study-wide points: Cord blood beta clonotypes that were abundant carried fewer insertions, and memory repertoires showed no such trend.

From the 5' RACE reads, TCRdb called clonotypes with MiXCR, one entry per CDR3 protein. The sample holds under 800,000 distinct CDR3 sequences, roughly 20% seen once. These records were also assigned to another study, of T cells expressing NK-cell markers. That source notes: A range of roughly 1.0-8% of CD8+ T cells consisted of dominant NKG2C+ clonotypes in roughly 6 donors. The leading position in the CD3+CD56-NKG2C+ fraction of four donors also went to these clonotypes.

The sequenced material came from PBMCs. The sequence was obtained from a woman under 30 in good health. V usage is TRBV12-3 or TRBV12-4 and J usage is TRBJ1-1; 7 bases map to TRBD1. The DNA for the CDR3 is TGTGCCAGCAGTAACAGGGGACCAGAAGCTTTCTTT. Its translation: CASSNRGPEAFF.